This TCR beta chain is from a study of blood T cell repertoires in COVID-19. Germline V gene data show CDR1 as SGHVS and CDR2 as FQNEAQ. The CDR3 is made up of 13 amino acids. V lost 2 bases and J lost 7, with 6 bases in between. Only in-frame clones appear in the TCRdb table, and some are missing; sequencing was by immunoSEQ multiplex PCR. The sample lists approximately 220,000 clones; more than 80% were seen once. The receptor's source is a young woman in a cohort exposed to, infected with or recovered from COVID-19 (not recorded which). The source material was PBMCs or T cells enriched from blood (not recorded which). The V gene is TRBV7-8, the J gene TRBJ1-6; D is ambiguous. DNA for the CDR3: TGTGCCAGCAGCTTATCCCTCAATTCACCCCTCCACTTT. Translating gives CASSLSLNSPLHF.